This T cell receptor beta chain was retrieved from a study of blood T cell repertoires in COVID-19. In the study overall: From T cells, B-cell-depleted T cells, or PBMCs came the material, which was cDNA or gDNA.

The authors' processing: Counts of nucleated cells, estimated from reference gene primer amplification, were obtained. Profiling relied on immunoSEQ multiplex PCR, and the TCRdb table lists in-frame clones only, not all of them. V, J and clone size derive from that table, while D and trimming were established from the DNA sequence. Counted here are 150,000 or so clones, 85% to 90% occurring once; the ten biggest clones make up roughly 15%. The CDR3 length is 20 residues. The germline V gene encodes CDR1 SQVTM and CDR2 ANQGSEA. Deletions cut 0 bases from V and 0 bases from J, with 26 bases between. The source is a woman aged 40 to 50 with acute or convalescent COVID-19. The source material was peripheral blood. The chain recombines TRBV29-1 with TRBJ1-2; tentatively, D is TRBD1 (5 bases). As DNA, the CDR3 is TGCAGCGTTGAAGATCTTCTGGATCGTTGGACACAAGGGGCTAACTATGGCTACACCTTC. This translates into CSVEDLLDRWTQGANYGYTF.